This entry is about one T cell receptor beta chain. The PCR ran on 60 Vbeta and 13 Jbeta primers. Sequencing used immunoSEQ multiplex PCR; TCRdb keeps in-frame clones, though not all of them. Of 130,000 to 150,000 clones in the sample, roughly 80% were seen once. The entry originates in a study of cytomegalovirus exposure and HLA in healthy donors. The ends lost 3 bases at V and 5 bases at J; junction bases unmatched: 2. The CDR3 totals 14 residues. CDR1 and CDR2 (germline): SGHRS, YFSETQ. The rearrangement uses TRBV5-1 and TRBJ1-5, with 10 bases identical to TRBD1. This receptor was taken from a man aged 35 to 55 in good health and CMV-seropositive. The sample consisted of PBMCs. The CDR3 DNA follows: TGCGCCAGCAGCTGGACAGGGGGGGATCAGCCCCAGCATTTT. It specifies CASSWTGGDQPQHF.